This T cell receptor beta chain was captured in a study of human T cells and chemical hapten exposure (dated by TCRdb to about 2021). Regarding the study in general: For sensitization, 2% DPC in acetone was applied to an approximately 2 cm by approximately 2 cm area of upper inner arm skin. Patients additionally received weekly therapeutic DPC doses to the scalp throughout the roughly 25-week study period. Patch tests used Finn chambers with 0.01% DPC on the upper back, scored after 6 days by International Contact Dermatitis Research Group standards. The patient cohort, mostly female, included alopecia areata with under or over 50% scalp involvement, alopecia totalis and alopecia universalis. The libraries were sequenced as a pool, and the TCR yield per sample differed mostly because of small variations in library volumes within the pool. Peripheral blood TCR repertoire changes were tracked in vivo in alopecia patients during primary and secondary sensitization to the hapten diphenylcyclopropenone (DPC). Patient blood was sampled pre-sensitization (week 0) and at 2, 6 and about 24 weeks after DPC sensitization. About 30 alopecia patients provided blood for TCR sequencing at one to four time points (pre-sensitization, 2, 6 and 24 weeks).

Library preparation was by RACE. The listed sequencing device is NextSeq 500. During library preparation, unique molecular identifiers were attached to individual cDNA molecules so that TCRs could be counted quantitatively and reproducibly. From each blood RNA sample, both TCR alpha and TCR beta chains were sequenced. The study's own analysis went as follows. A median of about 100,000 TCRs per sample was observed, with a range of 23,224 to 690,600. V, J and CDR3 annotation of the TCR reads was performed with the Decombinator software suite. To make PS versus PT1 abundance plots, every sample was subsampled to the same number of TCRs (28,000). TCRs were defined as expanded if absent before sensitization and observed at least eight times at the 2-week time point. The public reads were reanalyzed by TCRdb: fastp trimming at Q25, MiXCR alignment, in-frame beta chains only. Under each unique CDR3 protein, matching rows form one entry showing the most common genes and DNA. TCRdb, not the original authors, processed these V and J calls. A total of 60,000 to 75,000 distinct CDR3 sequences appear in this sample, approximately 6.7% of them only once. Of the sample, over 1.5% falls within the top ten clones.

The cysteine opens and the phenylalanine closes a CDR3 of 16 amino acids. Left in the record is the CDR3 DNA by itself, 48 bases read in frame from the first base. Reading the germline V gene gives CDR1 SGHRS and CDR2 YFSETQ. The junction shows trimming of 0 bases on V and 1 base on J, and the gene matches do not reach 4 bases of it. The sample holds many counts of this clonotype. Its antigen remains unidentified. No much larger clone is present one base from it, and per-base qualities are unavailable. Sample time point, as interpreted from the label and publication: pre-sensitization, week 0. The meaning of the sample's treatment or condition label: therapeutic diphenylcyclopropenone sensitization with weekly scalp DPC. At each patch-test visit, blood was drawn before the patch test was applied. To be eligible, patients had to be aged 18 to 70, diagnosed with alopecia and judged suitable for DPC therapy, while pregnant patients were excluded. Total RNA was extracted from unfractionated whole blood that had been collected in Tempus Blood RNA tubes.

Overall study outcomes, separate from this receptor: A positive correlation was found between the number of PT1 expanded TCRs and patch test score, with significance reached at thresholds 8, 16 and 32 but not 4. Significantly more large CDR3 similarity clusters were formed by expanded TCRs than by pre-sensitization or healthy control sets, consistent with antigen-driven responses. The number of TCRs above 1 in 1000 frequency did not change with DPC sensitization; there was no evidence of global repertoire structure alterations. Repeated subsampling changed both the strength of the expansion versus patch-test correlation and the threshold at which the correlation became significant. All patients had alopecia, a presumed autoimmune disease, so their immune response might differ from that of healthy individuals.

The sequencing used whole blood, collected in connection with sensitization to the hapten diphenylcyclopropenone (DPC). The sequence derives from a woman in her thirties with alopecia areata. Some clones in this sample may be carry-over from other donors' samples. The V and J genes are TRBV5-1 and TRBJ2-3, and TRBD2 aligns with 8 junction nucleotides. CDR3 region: CASSLERGTGTDTQYF. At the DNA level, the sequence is TGCGCCAGCAGCTTGGAGCGGGGGACCGGCACAGATACGCAGTATTTT.